The 14 T cell receptor beta chains given below trace back to one sample, sequenced in a study of metastatic and nonmetastatic thyroid tumors (dated by TCRdb to 2020 to 2022). None of the patients had been given any treatment before thyroid surgery. The protocol used for the library was PCR. Sequencing was carried out with an Illumina HiSeq 4000. The public reads were reanalyzed by TCRdb: fastp trimming at Q25, MiXCR alignment, in-frame beta chains only. The sample yields roughly 30,000 clones; just under 30% were counted once. The ten largest clonotypes hold 30% of the sample. What was sequenced was blood. Receptor source: a female donor with papillary thyroid cancer or a benign thyroid nodule (not recorded which). Some clones in this sample may be carry-over from other donors' samples.

This clone was recorded at least ten times. V gene TRBV6-5 combines with J gene TRBJ2-2, with unresolved D. The ends were cut back, 2 bases at V and 1 base at J, with 5 bases in the middle. In germline, CDR1 is MNHEY, CDR2 SVGAGI. This CDR3 is built from 14 residues. CDR3 coding DNA: TGTGCCAGCAGTTACGCCAGGAACACCGGGGAGCTGTTTTTT. Amino acids: CASSYARNTGELFF.

This clone occurred a few times. The chain carries TRBV6-2 or TRBV6-3 and TRBJ1-1; D call uncertain. The CDR3 sequence is 13 residues long. Germline CDR1 and CDR2: MNHEY and SVGEGT. Trimming shortened V by 6 bases and J by 2 bases, and 10 bases separated the two germline ends. This chain's CDR3 is CASSQSENTEAFF. CDR3 in DNA: TGTGCCAGCAGCCAATCCGAAAACACTGAAGCTTTCTTT.

This clone was seen a handful of times. Because it lacks the conserved phenylalanine or tryptophan at the end, this CDR3 is likely a read error. This chain joins TRBV6-2 or TRBV6-3 and TRBJ1-5, with D possibly being TRBD1 (5 bases). CDR1 MNHEY and CDR2 SVGEGT come from the germline V gene. The V and J ends lost 2 bases and 9 bases respectively, with 17 bases between them. The CDR3 is 15 residues long. The CDR3 DNA is TGTGCCAGCAGTTACGACAGTAAGCTGGCGGGGCCCCAGCATTCT. Translated, it gives CASSYDSKLAGPQHS.

This clone rates as medium-sized. CDR3 in DNA: TGTGCCAGCAGTCCCCCCAGGGGTGCCCTCCACTTT. Protein: CASSPPRGALHF. The rearrangement links TRBV28 to TRBJ1-6, with a weak D call TRBD1 (6 bases). The CDR3 runs 12 residues. In germline, CDR1 is MDHEN, CDR2 SYDVKM. Trimming took off 5 bases at V and 14 bases at J, with 13 bases between the two ends.

This clone was counted at least ten times. V usage is TRBV29-1 and J usage is TRBJ1-1; no reliable D call. The V gene's germline CDR1 is SQVTM and CDR2 ANQGSEA. V lost 8 bases, J lost 1 base, and 8 bases lay in between. The CDR3 is 11 residues long. CDR3 coding DNA: TGCAGCATATTTACGAACACTGAAGCTTTCTTT. This encodes CSIFTNTEAFF.

This clone was seen a handful of times. The chain links TRBV19 to TRBJ2-7; no clear D. This CDR3 spans 13 amino acids. Trimming cost V 5 bases and J 1 base, with 9 bases left between them. Germline values: CDR1 LNHDA, CDR2 SQIVND (reference sequence). The CDR3 coding sequence is TGTGCCAGTAGTGCCAGTATATCCTACGAGCAGTACTTC. Its protein is CASSASISYEQYF.

This chain links TRBV11-2 with TRBJ1-2; no firm D call. Germline assignment: CDR1 SGHAT and CDR2 FQNNGV. This CDR3 is built from 16 residues. Between the trimmed V and J ends, which lost 0 bases and 4 bases, there was a span of 15 bases. The CDR3 reads CASSLEPGLFVYGYTF. The DNA for the CDR3 is TGTGCCAGCAGCTTAGAGCCGGGCCTATTCGTCTATGGCTACACCTTC.

The sample holds a few counts of this clone. The J gene is TRBJ1-1, the V gene TRBV27; 7 positions match TRBD1. The CDR3 totals 13 residues. V was clipped by 7 bases and J by 4 bases; unmatched bases: 6. CDR1 MNHEY and CDR2 SMNVEV come from the germline V gene (reference sequence). The CDR3 DNA follows: TGTGCCAGCAAGAGACAGGGCGGCACTGAAGCTTTCTTT. It encodes CASKRQGGTEAFF.

This clone was seen many times. The rearrangement uses TRBV18 and TRBJ1-1; D might be TRBD1 (5 bases). V was clipped by 3 bases and J by 2 bases, with 19 bases between them. Germline-derived CDR1 and CDR2 are KGHSH and LQKENI. There are 17 residues in the CDR3. CDR3 DNA sequence: TGTGCCAGCTCACCCGCAGGGTACCTTTCTCGAAACACTGAAGCTTTCTTT. It is translated as CASSPAGYLSRNTEAFF.

The rearrangement uses TRBV5-1 and TRBJ2-7, with TRBD1 matching over 8 bases. The CDR3 spans 15 residues. With 4 bases clipped from V and 3 bases from J, the junction kept 9 bases outside the gene matches. CDR1 and CDR2 from the germline V gene are SGHRS and YFSETQ. The CDR3 loop is CASSPQDRAHYEQYF. CDR3 DNA: TGCGCCAGCAGCCCCCAGGACAGGGCCCACTACGAGCAGTACTTC.

In this sample, this clone turned up a few times. This chain links TRBV20-1 with TRBJ2-2; D possibly corresponds to TRBD1 (5 bases). The germline V gene encodes CDR1 DFQATT and CDR2 SNEGSKA (reference sequence). The CDR3 is 15 residues long. V was cut by 2 bases and J by 0 bases, with 10 bases left in between. The CDR3 sequence is CSARSRQSNTGELFF. CDR3 sequence (DNA): TGCAGTGCTAGAAGTCGACAGTCGAACACCGGGGAGCTGTTTTTT.

This clone was found once. This rearrangement joins TRBV4-3 to TRBJ2-3, with 11 bases lining up with TRBD2. After removal of 4 bases from V and 6 bases from J, the junction contained 3 bases not matched to a gene. CDR1 and CDR2 (germline): LGHNA, YSLEER. CDR3 size: 14 residues. CDR3 nucleotide sequence: TGCGCCAGCAGCCGACTAGCGGGACCCGATACGCAGTATTTT. It specifies CASSRLAGPDTQYF.

The chain employs TRBV2 and TRBJ2-2; 10 positions match TRBD2. The germline gives CDR1 SNHLY, CDR2 FYNNEI. The CDR3 contains 15 residues. The ends lost 6 bases at V and 1 base at J; junction bases unmatched: 2. CDR3 coding DNA: TGTGCCAGCAGGACTAGCGGGTTGAACACCGGGGAGCTGTTTTTT. It yields the protein CASRTSGLNTGELFF. The full variable domain, its missing parts supplied by reference TRBV2 and TRBJ2-2, is EPEVTQTPSHQVTQMGQEVILRCVPISNHLYFYWYRQILGQKVEFLVSFYNNEISEKSEIFDDQFSVERPDGSNFTLKIRSTKLEDSAMYFCASRTSGLNTGELFFGEGSRLTVL.

In its sample, this clone was seen many times. Other DNA sequences within the sample encode an identical CDR3. V is TRBV20-1 and J is TRBJ2-3; maybe TRBD2 (6 bases). The CDR3 consists of 14 residues. The V and J ends lost 1 base and 0 bases respectively, with 8 bases between them. Germline V gene lookup returns CDR1 DFQATT and CDR2 SNEGSKA (reference sequence). The CDR3 spells CSARAGTSTDTQYF. CDR3 nucleotides: TGCAGTGCTAGAGCCGGGACTAGCACAGATACGCAGTATTTT.